Each of the 17 T cell receptor beta chains below was sequenced from the same sample in a study of cytomegalovirus exposure and HLA in healthy donors. Amplification used 60 Vbeta primers and 13 Jbeta primers. The protocol was immunoSEQ multiplex PCR, while the TCRdb copy is restricted to in-frame clones and leaves out a portion. The sample contains about 52,000 clones, less than 70% of which appear only once. Sample: PBMCs. These TCRs come from a human donor in good health.

This clone was seen a few times. The rearrangement uses TRBV5-1 and TRBJ2-5; 10 bases align to TRBD1. The J call may be wrong; the DNA end is better matched by TRBJ2-7. From germline, CDR1 is SGHRS and CDR2 YFSETQ. The CDR3 has 13 amino acids. As DNA, the CDR3 is TGCGCCAGCATGCGGGACAGGGGTTACGAGCAGTACTTC. It is translated as CASMRDRGYEQYF.

This clone has only a few counts. The chain employs TRBV5-1 and TRBJ1-5; D unresolved. The germline V gene encodes CDR1 SGHRS and CDR2 YFSETQ. This CDR3 has 15 residues. V was cut by 0 bases and J by 6 bases, with 13 bases left in between. The CDR3 DNA reads TGCGCCAGCAGCTTGGGCGGCAGTTCGAGTCAGCCCCAGCATTTT. Translated: CASSLGGSSSQPQHF.

This sequence joins TRBV5-4 and TRBJ2-7, with 15 bases aligning to TRBD2. CDR1 SGHNT and CDR2 YYREEE come from the germline V gene (reference sequence). V shed 3 bases, J shed 4 bases, and the junction held 8 bases outside the gene matches. The CDR3 spans 17 residues. CDR3 sequence (DNA): TGTGCCAGCAGCTGGGAAGCCGGGACTAGCGGGGGGTACGAGCAGTACTTC. Translated, it gives CASSWEAGTSGGYEQYF.

This chain connects TRBV6-5 to TRBJ1-2; D might be TRBD1 (5 bases). The CDR3 consists of 15 residues. V was clipped by 5 bases and J by 5 bases, with 18 bases between them. Per the germline V gene, CDR1 is MNHEY and CDR2 is SVGAGI. The chain's CDR3 is CASSLSSQGGYGYTF. CDR3 sequence (DNA): TGTGCCAGCAGTCTCAGCTCCCAGGGTGGGTATGGCTACACCTTC.

The chain carries TRBV6-6 and TRBJ1-1; TRBD1 might be the D (6 bases). The germline V gene has CDR1 MNHNY and CDR2 SVGAGI (reference sequence). V was clipped by 0 bases and J by 4 bases, with 12 bases between them. This CDR3 contains 15 residues. The CDR3 loop is CASSYSGRGVTEAFF. In DNA, the CDR3 is TGTGCCAGCAGTTACTCGGGCAGGGGTGTCACTGAAGCTTTCTTT.

V and J are TRBV28 and TRBJ2-5; 15 bases match TRBD2. The V gene's germline CDR1 is MDHEN and CDR2 SYDVKM. CDR3 size: 15 residues. V shed 6 bases and J 5 bases; nucleotides not matched to a gene: 4. The CDR3 loop reads CASSGLAGGFETQYF. The CDR3 DNA reads TGTGCCAGCAGCGGACTAGCGGGGGGGTTTGAGACCCAGTACTTC.

V and J are TRBV7-3 and TRBJ1-5, with 11 bases that match TRBD1. CDR3 size: 20 residues. With 2 bases clipped from V and 0 bases from J, the junction kept 12 bases outside the gene matches. Germline CDR1 SGHTA, CDR2 FQGTGA. The CDR3 DNA reads TGTGCCAGCAGCTTAGCCTCACTGGGACAGGGGGTCGATAGCAATCAGCCCCAGCATTTT. Translating gives CASSLASLGQGVDSNQPQHF.

The chain joins TRBV6-6 to TRBJ1-1; TRBD1 is a possible D gene (6 bases). V lost 4 bases, J lost 0 bases, and 12 bases lay in between. The CDR3 spans 15 residues. Germline loops: CDR1 MNHNY, CDR2 SVGAGI (reference sequence). The CDR3 protein is CASSSPGGLNTEAFF. CDR3 in DNA: TGTGCCAGCAGTTCCCCCGGGGGGCTGAACACTGAAGCTTTCTTT.

J is TRBJ1-2 and V is TRBV5-4, with 8 bases lining up with TRBD1. The CDR3 length is 14 residues. Germline CDR1 and CDR2: SGHNT and YYREEE (reference sequence). The V segment lost 0 bases and the J segment 7 bases; nucleotides outside the gene matches: 5. For the CDR3, the DNA is TGTGCCAGCAGCTTGGCGGACAGGGTGTGTGGCTACACCTTC. This translates into CASSLADRVCGYTF.

The genes are TRBV7-3 and TRBJ2-3; 13 bases are shared with TRBD2. The CDR3 totals 14 residues. The junction had 3 bases not matched to a gene; V was cut back by 6 bases and J by 6 bases. Germline CDR1 is SGHTA and CDR2 is FQGTGA. The chain's CDR3 is CASRLAGGMDTQYF. DNA for the CDR3: TGTGCCAGCAGACTAGCGGGGGGGATGGATACGCAGTATTTT.

The J gene is TRBJ2-7, the V gene TRBV2; perhaps TRBD2 as D (6 bases). Germline CDR1 is SNHLY and CDR2 is FYNNEI. CDR3 length equals 13 residues. Trimming removed 5 bases from V and 2 bases from J, with 10 bases in between. The CDR3 sequence is CASSRGIAYEQYF. CDR3 DNA sequence: TGTGCCAGCAGTCGGGGGATTGCCTACGAGCAGTACTTC. Based on the CDR3 plus reference TRBV2 and TRBJ2-7, the full variable domain is EPEVTQTPSHQVTQMGQEVILRCVPISNHLYFYWYRQILGQKVEFLVSFYNNEISEKSEIFDDQFSVERPDGSNFTLKIRSTKLEDSAMYFCASSRGIAYEQYFGPGTRLTVT.

The chain joins TRBV9 to TRBJ2-1; D is possibly TRBD2 (6 bases). The germline V gene encodes CDR1 SGDLS and CDR2 YYNGEE. The V and J ends lost 7 bases and 10 bases respectively, with 24 bases between them. CDR3 size: 15 residues. The CDR3 region is CASSSLADLPPEQFF. The CDR3 DNA sequence: TGTGCCAGCTCCTCATTAGCGGACCTCCCGCCGGAGCAGTTCTTC.

The rearrangement joins TRBV14 to TRBJ2-7; 7 bases map to TRBD2. CDR1 is SGHDN and CDR2 is FVKESK in the germline V gene. This CDR3 comprises 15 residues. Trimming removed 1 base from V and 6 bases from J; junction bases left unmatched: 9. CDR3 sequence reads: CASSQVVSPGGEQYF. CDR3 nucleotide sequence: TGTGCCAGCAGCCAAGTAGTTAGTCCGGGGGGCGAGCAGTACTTC.

This clone was observed a few times. The chain has TRBV11-2 and TRBJ1-6, with 7 bases that match TRBD1. V was clipped by 4 bases and J by 11 bases; unmatched bases: 5. The CDR3 is made up of 13 amino acids. Germline CDR1 reads SGHAT; CDR2 reads FQNNGV. CDR3 in amino acids: CASSSGTAAPLHF. CDR3 nucleotides: TGTGCCAGCAGCTCGGGGACAGCCGCACCCCTCCACTTT.

The chain's CDR3 is CASSEPSRDTFNYGYTF. Written as DNA, the CDR3 is TGTGCCAGCAGTGAACCCTCCCGGGACACCTTTAACTATGGCTACACCTTC. The gene calls are TRBV6-1 and TRBJ1-2, with D possibly TRBD1 on 6 matching bases. From germline, CDR1 is MNHNS and CDR2 SASEGT. Trimming took off 2 bases at V and 1 base at J, with 17 bases between the two ends. This CDR3 region has 17 residues.

The chain is built from TRBV10-2 and TRBJ1-1, with D possibly being TRBD1 (6 bases). This CDR3 contains 15 residues. The germline V and J ends were trimmed by 6 bases and 2 bases, with 16 bases remaining between them. Looked up from germline, CDR1 is WSHSY and CDR2 is SAAADI. CDR3 protein: CASRLTQGANTEAFF. CDR3 nucleotide sequence: TGCGCCAGCAGGTTAACACAGGGAGCTAACACTGAAGCTTTCTTT.

The chain carries TRBV19 and TRBJ1-6; D is possibly TRBD1 (6 bases). This CDR3 has 16 residues. The V gene lost 5 bases and the J gene lost 6 bases, with 17 bases spanning the gap. CDR1 LNHDA and CDR2 SQIVND come from the germline V gene (reference sequence). The CDR3 nucleotides are TGTGCCAGTAGTTCGGACAGTCTCTCTGGTAATTCACCCCTCCACTTT. Translating gives CASSSDSLSGNSPLHF.